The text below deals with one T cell receptor (beta chain). This clonotype was seen repeatedly, ten times or more. Its antigen is not yet known. The junction departs from the called germline gene at one end, perhaps through a read error. A case-control design nested within a healthcare worker cohort in London, UK, was used, with weekly nasopharyngeal swab PCR tests and blood sampling performed. Healthcare workers were recruited between 23 and 31 March 2020, during the week of the UK lockdown, and were followed weekly for up to about 16 weeks. The sample belongs to a study of early T cells in non-severe SARS-CoV-2 infection (dated by TCRdb to the early 2020s). General notes on the study: TCR sequencing used bulk RNA from unsorted whole blood, so alpha and beta chains could not be paired.

The CDR3 runs 21 amino acids, cysteine and phenylalanine included. The CDR3 DNA has 63 bases and is translated from base 1. Sequences SGDLS (CDR1) and YYNGEE (CDR2) are obtained from the germline V gene. Points the paper makes about the study in general: VDJdb matching was skewed toward anti-spike CD8 responses and likely underestimated virus-specific expansions, missing private and CD4 specificities.

Receptors were amplified or captured by 5' RACE. Instrument used: NextSeq 500. Unique molecular identifiers were attached to individual cDNA molecules in the TCR library protocol so that sequencing error and PCR bias could be corrected. Sequencing covered both TCR alpha and beta chains, and within each sample the abundances of alpha and beta sequences were tightly co-correlated. Under the source paper's analysis protocol: Decombinator V4 was used to perform V gene, J gene and CDR3 annotation of TCR sequences. Expanded TCRs were defined as changing significantly between any two time points under a Poisson model with p below 0.0001. TCR abundances were normalised to the total number of TCRs sequenced per sample and were expressed as counts per million. TRAV1-2 paired with TRAJ12, TRAJ20 or TRAJ33 defined MAIT TCRs, while TRAV10 paired with TRAJ18 defined iNKT TCRs. VDJdb, accessed 1 November 2021, was searched for CMV, EBV and SARS-CoV-2 annotated TCRs, excluding TCRs annotated for multiple antigens. In TCRdb, the public reads were trimmed at Q25 with fastp and aligned with MiXCR, with productive beta chains retained. Records with the same CDR3 protein are collapsed into one entry carrying the most frequent genes and DNA. The V and J calls were not made by the authors but by TCRdb's processing. The sample table shows about 77,000 distinct CDR3 sequences, and roughly a sixth are seen once. The ten largest account for approximately 2.9% of the sample.

This chain joins TRBV9 to TRBJ1-2; 12 junctional bases match TRBD1. Input material: whole blood. This TCR derives from an adult who was a healthcare worker with PCR-confirmed SARS-CoV-2 infection or an uninfected control (not recorded which). The DNA sequence is as follows: TGCGCCAGCAGCGTAGCTCCAGGACCGGGACAGGGGGCTGGATCTGGCTATGGCTACACCTTC. Its protein reads: CASSVAPGPGQGAGSGYGYTF.